This T cell receptor (beta chain) was sequenced during a study of response to subunit inactivated influenza vaccine. Using its own MiXCR run on the RT-PCR reads, TCRdb lists one record per CDR3 protein. The table has more than 550,000 distinct CDR3 sequences, 12% seen once. With regard to this clonotype: Antigen specificity is unknown.

Findings and caveats of the study: Few new T cells, the authors suggested, are recruited by each seasonal influenza vaccination.

Trimming stripped 0 bases from V and 6 bases from J, with 14 bases between. Germline V gene lookup returns CDR1 DFQATT and CDR2 SNEGSKA (reference sequence). The length of the CDR3 is 14 residues. The sample here was PBMCs from blood, taken on the day of vaccination. The V and J genes are TRBV20-1 and TRBJ1-2; no definite D call. This TCR was recovered from a man aged 45 to 65 who received an inactivated influenza vaccine. CDR3 loop: CSARDYRTEDGYTF. As DNA, the CDR3 is TGCAGTGCTAGAGATTATCGAACAGAGGATGGCTACACCTTC.